What follows is one TCR beta chain and its context. The antigen is not known. These data belong to a study of monozygotic twins with inflammatory bowel disease. Study-level points and caveats: IBD patients share fewer clonotypes with other people than healthy twins do, especially with disease activity. A single strong clonotype or signal linked to IBD was not supported.

The unique tags termed UMIs, each holding a 6-nucleotide sample barcode, were added by means of template switching. TCRdb reprocessed the 5' RACE reads; each CDR3 protein has one entry and no DNA is given. The table for this sample gives around 380,000 distinct CDR3 sequences. Per germline, CDR1 DFQATT and CDR2 SNEGSKA (reference sequence). CDR3 length equals 13 residues. Sequences were obtained from blood. The chain joins TRBV20-1 to TRBJ1-1; lacking DNA, the TRBD1 call made by TCRdb goes unchecked. The source of this sequence is a human donor with ulcerative colitis or Crohn's disease, or a healthy co-twin of an affected twin (not recorded which). CDR3: CSLTGGPNTEAFF.